This T cell receptor (beta chain) is from a study of T cells after yellow fever vaccination. The CDR3 totals 16 residues. V shed 4 bases and J 0 bases; nucleotides not matched to a gene: 5. Germline lookup yields CDR1 SGHDT and CDR2 YYEEEE. The authors made TCR cDNA by 5'RACE template switching, adding a universal primer site and UMIs. One entry per CDR3 protein, called by TCRdb with MiXCR from the 5' RACE reads. Counted here are a few hundred thousand distinct CDR3 sequences, about a fifth occurring once; the ten biggest clones make up 13% to 15%. Points on this clonotype: The target antigen is unknown.

General observations from the study: Post-booster repertoires again held most primary-vaccination clones (roughly 95% CD4, 80% to 90% CD8). Researchers cautioned that FACS-sorted repertoires could harbor abundant clonotypes contaminating from the bulk population. Though weaker, the secondary response peaked faster, on day 5 versus 15.

The source was PBMCs, collected 15 days after the yellow fever booster vaccination. The receptor was derived from a man aged 25 to 40 who received the YFV17D yellow fever vaccine. The genes are TRBV5-6 and TRBJ2-3; TRBD2 agrees at 10 bases. The CDR3 region is CASSTLAGVSTDTQYF. Here the CDR3 DNA reads TGTGCCAGCAGCACCCTAGCGGGGGTTAGCACAGATACGCAGTATTTT.